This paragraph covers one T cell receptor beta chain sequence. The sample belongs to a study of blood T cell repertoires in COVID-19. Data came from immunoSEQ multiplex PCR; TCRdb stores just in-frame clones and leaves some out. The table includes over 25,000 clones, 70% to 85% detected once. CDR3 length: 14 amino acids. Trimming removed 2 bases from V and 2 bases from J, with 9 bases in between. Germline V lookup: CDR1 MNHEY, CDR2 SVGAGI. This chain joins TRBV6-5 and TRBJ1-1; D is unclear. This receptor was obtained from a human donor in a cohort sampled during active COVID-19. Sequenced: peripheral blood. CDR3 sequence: CASSYREDNTEAFF. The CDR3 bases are TGTGCCAGCAGTTACAGGGAGGACAACACTGAAGCTTTCTTT.